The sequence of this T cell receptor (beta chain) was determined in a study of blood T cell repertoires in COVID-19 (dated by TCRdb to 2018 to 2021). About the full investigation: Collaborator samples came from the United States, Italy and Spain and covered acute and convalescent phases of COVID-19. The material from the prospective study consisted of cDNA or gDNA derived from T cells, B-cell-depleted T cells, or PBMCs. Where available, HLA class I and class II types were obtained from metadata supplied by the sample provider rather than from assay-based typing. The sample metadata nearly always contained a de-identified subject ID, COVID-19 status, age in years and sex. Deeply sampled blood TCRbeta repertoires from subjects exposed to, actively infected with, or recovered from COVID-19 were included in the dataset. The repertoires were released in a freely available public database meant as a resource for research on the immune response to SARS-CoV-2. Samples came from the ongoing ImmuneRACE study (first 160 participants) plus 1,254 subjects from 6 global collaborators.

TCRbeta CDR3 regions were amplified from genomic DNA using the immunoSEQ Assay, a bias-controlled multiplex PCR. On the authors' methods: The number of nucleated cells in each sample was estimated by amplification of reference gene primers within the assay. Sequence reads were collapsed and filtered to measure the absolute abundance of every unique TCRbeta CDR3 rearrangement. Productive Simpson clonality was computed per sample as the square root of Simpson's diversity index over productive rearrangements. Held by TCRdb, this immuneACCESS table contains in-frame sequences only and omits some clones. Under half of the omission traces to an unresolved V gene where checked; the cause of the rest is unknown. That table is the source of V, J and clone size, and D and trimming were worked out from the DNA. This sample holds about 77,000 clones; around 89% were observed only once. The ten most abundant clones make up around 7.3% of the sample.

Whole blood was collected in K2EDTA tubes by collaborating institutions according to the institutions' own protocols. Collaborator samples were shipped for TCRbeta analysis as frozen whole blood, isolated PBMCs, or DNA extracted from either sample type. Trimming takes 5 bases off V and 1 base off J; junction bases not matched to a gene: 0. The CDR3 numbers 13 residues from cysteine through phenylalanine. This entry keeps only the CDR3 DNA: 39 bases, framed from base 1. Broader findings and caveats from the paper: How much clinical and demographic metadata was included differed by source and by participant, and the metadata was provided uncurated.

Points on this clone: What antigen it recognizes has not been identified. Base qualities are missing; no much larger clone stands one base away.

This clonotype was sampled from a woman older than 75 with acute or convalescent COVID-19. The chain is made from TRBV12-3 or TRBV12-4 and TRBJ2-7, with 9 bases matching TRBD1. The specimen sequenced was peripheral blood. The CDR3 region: CASSGTGSYEQYF. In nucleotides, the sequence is TGTGCCAGCAGTGGGACAGGGTCCTACGAGCAGTACTTC.